The 8 T cell receptor beta chains below all came from one sample that was sequenced in a study of Graves' ophthalmopathy and Graves' hyperthyroidism (dated by TCRdb to the late 2010s). The sequencer listed for this sample is Illumina HiSeq 2000. For repertoire sequencing, TCR beta CDR3 regions were amplified from RNA transcripts. HTBI primers and the Qiagen OneStep RT-PCR kit were used in a first-round RT-PCR, which was followed by a second-round multiplex PCR, size selection and purification. TCRdb passed the public sequencing reads through fastp at Q25 and MiXCR, retaining productive beta sequences. Merged by CDR3 protein, the rows form single entries marked with the most common genes and DNA. For this sample there are about 420,000 distinct CDR3 sequences; about 21% appear just once. The top ten clonotypes cover around 3.2% of the sample. Sequenced input: peripheral blood. The source is a woman aged 18-35 years with stable Graves' hyperthyroidism. Donor details come from another sample of the same person, matched by shared clones.

In its sample, this clonotype was seen many times. V usage is TRBV30 and J usage is TRBJ1-1; D unresolved. V lost 0 bases and J lost 1, with 6 bases in between. This CDR3 is built from 13 residues. CDR1 and CDR2 (germline): GTSNPN, SVGIG (reference sequence). CDR3 DNA: TGTGCCTGGAGTGTGTCCCGGAACACTGAAGCTTTCTTT. Translating it yields CAWSVSRNTEAFF.

This clonotype was recorded at least ten times. This chain joins TRBV20-1 and TRBJ1-1, with D unclear. V gave up 3 bases and J gave up 0 bases, with 14 bases separating them. The CDR3 extends over 15 amino acids. The germline CDR1 and CDR2 sequences are DFQATT and SNEGSKA (reference sequence). CDR3 DNA sequence: TGCAGTGCTAGTCCTGTCGGGAGTTTGAACACTGAAGCTTTCTTT. Translating it yields CSASPVGSLNTEAFF.

This clonotype has ten or more counts. The V and J genes are TRBV6-1 and TRBJ2-7; 8 bases align to TRBD1. CDR1 is MNHNS and CDR2 is SASEGT in the germline V gene. Trimming at V came to 4 bases and at J to 3 bases, leaving 8 bases not matched to a gene. This CDR3 has 15 amino acids. CDR3 loop: CASSVSGQGVYEQYF. The DNA of the CDR3 is TGTGCCAGCAGTGTGTCAGGACAGGGAGTCTACGAGCAGTACTTC.

This clonotype was recorded many times. Just one base apart from a much larger clone, this may be a read error. The chain employs TRBV6-5 and TRBJ2-7; D not certain. Germline CDR1 reads MNHEY; CDR2 reads SVGAGI. V was clipped by 0 bases and J by 3 bases, with 9 bases between them. The CDR3 loop spans 14 amino acids. CDR3 loop: CASSYSAPNYEQYF. Written as DNA, the CDR3 is TGTGCCAGCAGTTACTCAGCCCCGAACTACGAGCAGTACTTC.

The V call is TRBV24-1, the J call TRBJ1-5; no clear D. The CDR3 covers 13 residues. Trimming took 4 bases from V and 7 from J, leaving 10 bases between them. Germline V gene data show CDR1 as KGHDR and CDR2 as SFDVKD. As DNA, the CDR3 is TGTGCCACCAGTGACCGGGGAGGGCAGCCCCAGCATTTT. The encoded protein is CATSDRGGQPQHF.

Of note for this clonotype: The junction does not match germline at one end; this may be a read error. The J gene is TRBJ2-7, the V gene TRBV2; D is undetermined. The CDR3 spans 13 residues. In germline, CDR1 is SNHLY, CDR2 FYNNEI. CDR3 amino acids: CASRAMVSYDQYF. For the CDR3, the DNA is TGTGCCAGCAGGGCGATGGTCTCCTACGATCAGTACTTC. Variable domain in full (rest from reference TRBV2 and TRBJ2-7): EPEVTQTPSHQVTQMGQEVILRCVPISNHLYFYWYRQILGQKVEFLVSFYNNEISEKSEIFDDQFSVERPDGSNFTLKIRSTKLEDSAMYFCASRAMVSYDQYFGPGTRLTVT.

This clonotype appeared many times. The V gene is TRBV25-1, the J gene TRBJ2-7; no clear D gene. CDR1 MGHDK and CDR2 SYGVNS come from the germline V gene. CDR3 length equals 14 residues. V was clipped by 3 bases and J by 3 bases, with 12 bases between them. In DNA, the CDR3 is TGTGCCAGCAGTGATGACCAGAACTTCTACGAGCAGTACTTC. Translated: CASSDDQNFYEQYF.

This clonotype was seen many times. The chain carries TRBV28 and TRBJ2-7, with 12 bases aligning to TRBD1. Germline assignment: CDR1 MDHEN and CDR2 SYDVKM. The length of the CDR3 is 14 residues. The V and J ends lost 4 bases and 5 bases, in that order; junction bases with no gene match: 3. In nucleotides, the CDR3 is TGTGCCAGCAGTTCGGGACAGGGGGCCCACGAGCAGTACTTC. This encodes CASSSGQGAHEQYF.